The sample holds many counts of the clone carrying this T cell receptor beta chain. RNA transcripts gave rise to amplified TCR beta CDR3 regions. First-round RT-PCR targeting the TCR CDR3 was performed with the HTBI primer set. TCRdb redid the calling of the multiplex PCR reads with MiXCR, one entry per CDR3 protein. The table shows 400,000 or so distinct CDR3 sequences, with 11% to 15% occurring only once. The data were obtained in a study of T cells in Graves' hyperthyroidism and ophthalmopathy. The material sequenced was blood. This clonotype originated in a man aged 50 or older with Graves' ophthalmopathy.

The CDR3 DNA reads as TGTGCCAGCAGCTCTACTAGCGGGAGCTCCTACGAGCAGTACTTC. Translation: CASSSTSGSSYEQYF. This chain joins TRBV11-3 and TRBJ2-7; 11 bases map to TRBD2. CDR3 size: 15 residues. Per the germline V gene, CDR1 is SGHNT and CDR2 is YENEEA. With 4 bases clipped from V and 0 bases from J, the junction kept 2 bases outside the gene matches.